Given below is one TCR beta chain in context. V lost 2 bases and J lost 8, with 13 bases in between. The CDR3 runs to 14 residues. Germline lookup yields CDR1 SEHNR and CDR2 FQNEAQ (reference sequence). These data originate in a study of blood T cell repertoires in COVID-19. Study context: Researchers got acute and convalescent COVID-19 samples from the United States, Italy and Spain. In each case, the material was cDNA or gDNA derived from T cells, B-cell-depleted T cells, or PBMCs.

Per the original data handling: Amplification with reference gene primers provided the estimates of nucleated cell counts. Assay: immunoSEQ multiplex PCR; the TCRdb copy retains only in-frame clones and omits some. V, J and clone size were drawn from that table, and D and trimming were deduced from the DNA. Of 72,000 or so clones listed, approximately 92% are singletons. Sequenced sample: peripheral blood. The rearrangement links TRBV7-9 to TRBJ2-1; TRBD1 might be the D (5 bases). The TCR comes from an elderly woman with acute or convalescent COVID-19. CDR3 in amino acids: CASSLSQVGDEQFF. The CDR3 nucleotides are TGTGCCAGCAGCTTATCACAGGTGGGCGATGAGCAGTTCTTC. Full variable domain (missing parts from reference TRBV7-9 and TRBJ2-1): DTGVSQNPRHKITKRGQNVTFRCDPISEHNRLYWYRQTLGQGPEFLTYFQNEAQLEKSRLLSDRFSAERPKGSFSTLEIQRTEQGDSAMYLCASSLSQVGDEQFFGPGTRLTVL.